This T cell receptor (beta chain) was profiled in a study of blood T cell repertoires in COVID-19. TCRdb's table, derived via immunoSEQ multiplex PCR, lists solely in-frame clones and lacks some. The sample has around 140,000 clones, approximately 89% seen once. Sequencing was done on a sample of peripheral blood. The receptor's source is a man aged 60 to 69 with active or convalescent COVID-19.

CDR3 nucleotide sequence: TGTGCCAGCAGCCAAGCGGGGATCTCCTACAATGAGCAGTTCTTC. Translated: CASSQAGISYNEQFF. The chain combines TRBV4-2 with TRBJ2-1, with TRBD2 as a possible D gene (5 bases). Germline V CDR1 and CDR2: LGHNA, YNFKEQ. This CDR3 comprises 15 residues. The V end lost 1 base, the J end lost 0 bases, and 7 bases lay between the germline ends.